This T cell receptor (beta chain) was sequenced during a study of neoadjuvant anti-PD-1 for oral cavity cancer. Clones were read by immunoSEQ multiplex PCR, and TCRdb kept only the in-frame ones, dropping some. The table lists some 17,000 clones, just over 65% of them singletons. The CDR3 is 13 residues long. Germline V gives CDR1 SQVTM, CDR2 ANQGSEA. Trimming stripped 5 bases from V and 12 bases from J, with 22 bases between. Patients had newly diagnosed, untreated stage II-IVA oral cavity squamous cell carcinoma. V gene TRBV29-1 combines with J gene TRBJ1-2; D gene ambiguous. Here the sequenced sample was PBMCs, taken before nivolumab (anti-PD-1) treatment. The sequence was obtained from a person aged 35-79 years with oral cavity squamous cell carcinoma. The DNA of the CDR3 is TGCAGCGTTAGGGAGGGTGGGGAGGCTGGGGACACCTTC. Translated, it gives CSVREGGEAGDTF.